This is a list of T cell receptor beta chains from one sample in a study of neurological immune-mediated disorders. In TCRdb, the 5' RACE reads were re-called with MiXCR into one record per CDR3 protein. The sample has about 58,000 distinct CDR3 sequences, roughly 2.5% seen once. Sequencing was carried out using PBMCs. The receptors originated from a man aged 45 to 65 with multiple sclerosis. Both conserved end residues are part of each CDR3. A D gene is named only where the DNA matches it firmly. Size is omitted from some rows. Given values are once, few, many or a class for expanded clones.

>TRBV20-1|TRBJ1-5|-|many
CSASTGHQPQHF
TGCAGTGCTTCGACCGGGCATCAGCCCCAGCATTTT
>TRBV6-6|TRBJ1-5|-|many
CASSPPGRANQPQHF
TGTGCCAGCAGCCCCCCCGGCAGGGCCAATCAGCCCCAGCATTTT
>TRBV25-1|TRBJ1-6|-|many
CASRPGLTNSPLHF
TGTGCCAGCAGGCCGGGACTGACCAATTCACCCCTCCACTTT
>TRBV28|TRBJ2-5|TRBD2|many
CASSSTAGQETQYF
TGTGCCAGCAGTTCGACAGCGGGACAAGAGACCCAGTACTTC
>TRBV4-3|TRBJ2-7|TRBD2|many
CASSQGAGRSYEQYF
TGCGCCAGCAGCCAGGGAGCGGGACGGAGCTACGAGCAGTACTTC
>TRBV19|TRBJ2-7|TRBD1|many
CASSIRVGTGSYEQYF
TGTGCCAGTAGTATAAGAGTCGGGACAGGTTCTTACGAGCAGTACTTC
>TRBV18|TRBJ2-1|-|-
CASSQPTAGNEQFF
TGTGCCAGCTCACAACCGACGGCGGGGAATGAGCAGTTCTTC
>TRBV20-1|TRBJ2-7|-|many
CSARRGVYEQYF
TGCAGTGCTAGAAGGGGGGTGTACGAGCAGTACTTC
>TRBV12-3/TRBV12-4|TRBJ1-5|-|many
CASKTGQTNQPQHF
TGTGCCAGTAAAACCGGACAGACCAATCAGCCCCAGCATTTT
>TRBV25-1|TRBJ2-7|-|many
CASSESERGGTYF
TGTGCCAGCAGTGAAAGCGAAAGGGGTGGCACGTACTTC
>TRBV10-3|TRBJ2-3|-|many
CAIGLGQWEDTQYF
TGTGCCATCGGCCTTGGACAGTGGGAAGATACGCAGTATTTT
>TRBV29-1|TRBJ2-7|TRBD1|many
CSVGRDRGLYEQYF
TGCAGCGTAGGCCGGGACAGGGGGCTCTACGAGCAGTACTTC
>TRBV6-5|TRBJ2-3|-|many
CASSYGGDSTDTQYF
TGTGCCAGCAGTTACGGCGGAGATAGCACAGATACGCAGTATTTT
>TRBV10-3|TRBJ2-3|TRBD2|many
CAISELGTSANTQYF
TGTGCCATCAGTGAATTAGGGACTAGCGCAAATACGCAGTATTTT
>TRBV11-2|TRBJ2-3|TRBD2|-
CASSLNGGWGDTQYF
TGTGCCAGCAGCTTAAACGGGGGGTGGGGAGATACGCAGTATTTT
>TRBV7-6|TRBJ2-2|TRBD2|many
CASSPKRGVNTGELFF
TGTGCCAGCAGCCCCAAGCGGGGGGTTAACACCGGGGAGCTGTTTTTT
>TRBV7-2|TRBJ2-7|-|many
CASGVGYEQYF
TGTGCCAGCGGGGTAGGCTACGAGCAGTACTTC
>TRBV20-1|TRBJ2-1|-|many
CSAPGLLSSYNEQFF
TGCAGTGCTCCTGGACTACTAAGCTCCTACAATGAGCAGTTCTTC
>TRBV20-1|TRBJ1-2|-|many
CSARDSGGQGYGYTF
TGCAGTGCTAGAGATTCGGGGGGCCAGGGCTATGGCTACACCTTC
>TRBV5-1|TRBJ2-2|-|many
CASSPDSTAGELFF
TGCGCCAGCAGTCCGGACAGCACAGCCGGGGAGCTGTTTTTT
>TRBV27|TRBJ2-2|TRBD1|many
CASSYGTGGFGELFF
TGTGCCAGCAGCTACGGGACAGGGGGCTTCGGGGAGCTGTTTTTT
>TRBV4-2|TRBJ2-3|-|many
CASSQDSGSFTDTQYF
TGTGCCAGCAGCCAAGATTCCGGGAGCTTCACAGATACGCAGTATTTT
>TRBV5-1|TRBJ2-5|-|many
CASRLNPGQQQETQYF
TGCGCCAGCAGACTGAATCCGGGACAACAACAAGAGACCCAGTACTTC
>TRBV5-1|TRBJ2-7|-|many
CASSLDSWTYEQYF
TGCGCCAGCAGCTTGGACAGTTGGACCTACGAGCAGTACTTC
>TRBV4-3|TRBJ1-6|-|many
CASSQEFGGGGSPLHF
TGCGCCAGCAGCCAAGAATTCGGCGGGGGTGGTTCACCCCTCCACTTT
>TRBV5-6|TRBJ1-2|-|many
CASSLVQGRGGYTF
TGTGCCAGCAGCTTGGTACAGGGTCGAGGTGGCTACACCTTC
>TRBV28|TRBJ1-4|TRBD1|many
CASRPTGGLNEKLFF
TGTGCCAGCAGGCCAACAGGGGGCCTCAATGAAAAACTGTTTTTT
>TRBV10-2|TRBJ2-1|TRBD2|many
CASSDPRLAVNNEQFF
TGCGCCAGCAGTGACCCCAGACTAGCAGTCAACAATGAGCAGTTCTTC
>TRBV5-5|TRBJ2-3|TRBD2|many
CASSSLAGATDTQYF
TGTGCCAGCAGCTCACTAGCGGGGGCCACAGATACGCAGTATTTT
>TRBV6-2/TRBV6-3|TRBJ1-3|-|many
CASRKTESSGNTIYF
TGTGCCAGCAGAAAAACAGAGAGCTCTGGAAACACCATATATTTT
>TRBV5-1|TRBJ2-7|TRBD1|many
CASSRDRGYEQYF
TGCGCCAGCAGCCGGGACAGGGGATACGAGCAGTACTTC
>TRBV5-1|TRBJ2-1|-|many
CASSPAGFNEQFF
TGCGCCAGCAGCCCAGCAGGCTTCAATGAGCAGTTCTTC
>TRBV28|TRBJ2-3|TRBD1|many
CASSPGGVDTQYF
TGTGCCAGCAGTCCAGGGGGCGTAGATACGCAGTATTTT
>TRBV5-1|TRBJ2-2|-|many
CASSLGDLNTGELFF
TGCGCCAGCAGCTTGGGGGACCTAAACACCGGGGAGCTGTTTTTT
>TRBV7-2|TRBJ2-7|TRBD1|many
CASSPGTGGSYEQYF
TGTGCCAGCAGCCCAGGGACAGGGGGGTCCTACGAGCAGTACTTC
>TRBV7-2|TRBJ2-1|TRBD2|many
CASSLEAWERGGRFF
TGTGCCAGCAGCTTAGAAGCTTGGGAGCGGGGGGGCCGGTTCTTC
>TRBV20-1|TRBJ2-3|TRBD2|many
CSAHKPTSGTDTQYF
TGCAGTGCTCATAAGCCGACTAGCGGCACAGATACGCAGTATTTT